Listed below are T cell receptor beta chains from one sample, sequenced in a study of CD8 T cells in ankylosing spondylitis. TCRdb used MiXCR to reprocess the 5' RACE reads, holding one entry per CDR3 protein. This sample yields around 150,000 distinct CDR3 sequences, of which roughly 18% are seen a single time; about 8.3% belongs to the top ten. Sequencing was carried out using blood, either unsorted or a sorted T cell fraction (not recorded which). The origin of the receptors is a male donor with ankylosing spondylitis or in good health (not recorded which). Both conserved end residues are trimmed from each CDR3.

j_gene | v_gene | CDR3aa
TRBJ2-5 | TRBV5-1 | AGSPSGSGSWETQY
TRBJ2-1 | TRBV4-1 | ASSQATSSYNEQF
TRBJ1-2 | TRBV5-6 | VSSEPGGWLYGYT
TRBJ2-5 | TRBV29-1 | SVGLANQETQY
TRBJ1-2 | TRBV20-1 | SALPGSRIDGYT
TRBJ2-1 | TRBV10-3 | AIGKREAGNEQF
TRBJ1-2 | TRBV12-3/TRBV12-4 | ASSFQGAVGYT
TRBJ1-1 | TRBV6-1 | ASPPRGGGELLHTEAF
TRBJ2-2 | TRBV20-1 | SARDESRVPGELF
TRBJ2-7 | TRBV7-9 | ASSLHGQGFYEQY
TRBJ2-7 | TRBV6-1 | ASSPRTGGSYEQY
TRBJ1-4 | TRBV5-1 | ASSLEGSRGAEKLF
TRBJ2-1 | TRBV29-1 | SVGTENDEQF
TRBJ1-5 | TRBV20-1 | SASGDRAKGNQPQH
TRBJ2-3 | TRBV7-9 | ASSFSGPTDTQY
TRBJ1-4 | TRBV18 | ASSPRGQGNEKLF
TRBJ1-3 | TRBV28 | ASSPTVRGNTIY
TRBJ1-6 | TRBV7-9 | ASSLVGLDSPLH
TRBJ1-1 | TRBV12-3/TRBV12-4 | ASSLGRSSAAF
TRBJ2-7 | TRBV27 | ASSGQPSYEQY
TRBJ1-5 | TRBV5-6 | ASSSGQPNQPQH
TRBJ2-1 | TRBV5-1 | ASSSGTSYNEQF
TRBJ2-1 | TRBV5-1 | ASSDEMQQF
TRBJ2-3 | TRBV7-3 | ASSLNGWSTDTQY
TRBJ2-3 | TRBV6-4 | ASSDSRGHGTDTQY
TRBJ1-1 | TRBV3-1 | ASSPGPGVAF
TRBJ2-1 | TRBV29-1 | SVGGGTSGKVQF
TRBJ1-1 | TRBV6-6 | ASSYTRRRGGEAF
TRBJ2-7 | TRBV29-1 | SVLLAGEPTALYEQY
TRBJ1-1 | TRBV29-1 | SVVVGVNTEAF
TRBJ2-1 | TRBV20-1 | SPAGSPEQF
TRBJ2-2 | TRBV20-1 | SAQDAGVTGELF
TRBJ1-6 | TRBV3-1 | ASSQETEGSPLH
TRBJ2-1 | TRBV5-1 | ASSGGGYNEQF
TRBJ2-1 | TRBV29-1 | SVEEEGLPYNEQF
TRBJ2-2 | TRBV5-1 | ASSLDREAGELF
TRBJ1-3 | TRBV12-3/TRBV12-4 | ASSGTAPGNTIY
TRBJ1-4 | TRBV5-1 | ASSGGQGSGEKLF
TRBJ1-5 | TRBV10-3 | AISWGGGDNQPQH
TRBJ1-2 | TRBV5-4 | ASSLDKINYGYT
TRBJ2-2 | TRBV27 | ASGKAGVRTGELF
TRBJ2-3 | TRBV20-1 | SARDQREATDTQY
TRBJ2-6 | TRBV6-5 | ASSYRSGLGANVLT
TRBJ1-1 | TRBV29-1 | SGYTLNTEAF
TRBJ2-2 | TRBV5-1 | ASSLVGGKTGELF
TRBJ1-4 | TRBV30 | AWRAGTAQNEKLF
TRBJ2-1 | TRBV29-1 | SGERGASGNEQF
TRBJ2-1 | TRBV6-2/TRBV6-3 | ASRTGTRSEQF
TRBJ1-1 | TRBV7-2 | ASSPMGAQAF
TRBJ2-1 | TRBV30 | AWSGLAGDEQF